A selection of T cell receptor beta chains follows, all from one sample in a study of T cell responses to AZD1222 COVID-19 vaccine. Repertoires were generated with immunoSEQ multiplex PCR, while TCRdb's copy carries only in-frame clones and drops some. The sample has approximately 150,000 clones; roughly 92% are singletons. Sequenced material: peripheral blood, taken on day 0 of AZD1222 vaccination. Receptors originate from an adult in good health. Each CDR3 is given with its conserved first and last residue. The D gene is left open where the match is weak. Size values are once, few and many counts, or a class for expanded clones, and some rows have none.

clone_size d_call j_call v_call cdr3_nt cdr3_aa
. TRBD1 TRBJ1-4 TRBV25-1 TGTGCCAGCAGTGCCTGGACAGGCGCAAATGAAAAACTGTTTTTT CASSAWTGANEKLFF
. TRBD2 TRBJ2-1 TRBV9 TGTGCCAGCAGCGTAGGGGCTAGCGGGGTTAGCTCCTACAATGAGCAGTTCTTC CASSVGASGVSSYNEQFF
. TRBD2 TRBJ2-1 TRBV18 TGTGCCAGCTCACTCCCGCCTGTAGCGGGGGGGCGAAGGAATCGGCAGTTCTTC CASSLPPVAGGRRNRQFF
. TRBD1 TRBJ1-5 TRBV2 TGTGCCAGCAGCCAGGGGGGACAGCCCCAGCATTTT CASSQGGQPQHF
once TRBD1 TRBJ1-6 TRBV11-2 TGTGCCAGCAGCTTAGAGGTCAGGGGGCGAGGGTATTCACCCCTCCACTTT CASSLEVRGRGYSPLHF
. . TRBJ2-2 TRBV10-3 TGTGCCATCAGTGGGGACGGCGGGGCATCCGGGGAGCTGTTTTTT CAISGDGGASGELFF
. . TRBJ2-6 TRBV11-2 TGTGCCAGCAGCCTCTCGCGCGGGGCCAACGTCCTGACTTTC CASSLSRGANVLTF
. . TRBJ1-2 TRBV20-1 TGCAGTGCTAGTGTAGGTGGGTCTTATGGCTATGGCTACACCTTC CSASVGGSYGYGYTF
. . TRBJ1-2 TRBV29-1 TGCAGCGTTGAATTTCAGCAAAACTATGGCTACACCTTC CSVEFQQNYGYTF
. TRBD1 TRBJ1-2 TRBV3-1/TRBV3-2 TGTGCCAGCAGCCAAGGGGACAGGGCTTATGGCTACACCTTC CASSQGDRAYGYTF
. TRBD1 TRBJ1-2 TRBV19 TGTGCCAGTAGAGGGACAGGGTATTATTATGGCTACACCTTC CASRGTGYYYGYTF
. . TRBJ2-3 TRBV5-1 TGCGCCAGCAGCTTGGCGGGACTCCCGAATACGCAGTATTTT CASSLAGLPNTQYF
once . TRBJ2-5 TRBV3-1/TRBV3-2 TGTGCCAGCAGCCCTTCCTCTTCGTACCAAGAGACCCAGTACTTC CASSPSSSYQETQYF
. . TRBJ1-2 TRBV4-2 TGTGCCAGCAGCCAAGAGGGAAATCGACAGCAAGCTAACTATGGCTACACCTTC CASSQEGNRQQANYGYTF
. TRBD1 TRBJ2-6 TRBV5-1 TGCGCCAGCAGCTCCCAGGGGGTCGGGGCCAACGTCCTGACTTTC CASSSQGVGANVLTF
. . TRBJ1-5 TRBV3-1/TRBV3-2 TGTGCCAGCAGCCAAGGGAGGAGAAAGGTGGGCAATCAGCCCCAGCATTTT CASSQGRRKVGNQPQHF
medium-sized TRBD2 TRBJ2-3 TRBV6-1 TGTGCCAGCAGTGAACTAGCGGGGGGGCCAGATACGCAGTATTTT CASSELAGGPDTQYF
. . TRBJ1-3 TRBV4-3 TGCGCCAGCAGCCAAGATCTAGGGGGGACTGGAAACACCATATATTTT CASSQDLGGTGNTIYF
. TRBD2 TRBJ2-1 TRBV5-1 TGCGCCAGCAGCTTGGAGGTAGCGGGGGATCATGAGCAGTTCTTC CASSLEVAGDHEQFF
. . TRBJ2-3 TRBV19 TGTGCCAGTTCCCGCTACAGGGTTGACACAGATACGCAGTATTTT CASSRYRVDTDTQYF
. TRBD1 TRBJ1-1 TRBV5-4 TGTGCCAGCAGCACAAGGACAGGGATGAGAACTGAAGCTTTCTTT CASSTRTGMRTEAFF
. TRBD2 TRBJ2-1 TRBV6-2/TRBV6-3 TGTGCCAGCAGCCGCGGACTAGCGGGGGGGGTTGTCAATGAGCAGTTCTTC CASSRGLAGGVVNEQFF
. . TRBJ2-7 TRBV5-1 TGCGCCAGCAGCCTGGGGACGTACGAGCAGTACTTC CASSLGTYEQYF
few . TRBJ2-2 TRBV30 TGTGCCTGGAGTCCGGGTCTATGGGGGATGAACACCGGGGAGCTGTTTTTT CAWSPGLWGMNTGELFF
. TRBD2 TRBJ2-3 TRBV19 TGTGCCACCGGGGGGAGGATGACAGATACGCAGTATTTT CATGGRMTDTQYF
. TRBD1 TRBJ2-2 TRBV7-2 TGTGCCAGCAGCTTAGATACAGGGGGGAACACCGGGGAGCTGTTTTTT CASSLDTGGNTGELFF
. . TRBJ2-7 TRBV21-1 TGTGCCAGCAGCAAAGTGGAGGGGACAGACGAGCAGTACTTC CASSKVEGTDEQYF